A selection of T cell receptor beta chains follows, all from one sample in a study of identical twins. TCRdb used MiXCR to reprocess the 5' RACE reads, holding one entry per CDR3 protein. The table lists approximately 220,000 distinct CDR3 sequences, 7.5% of them singletons, with less than 2.5% in the top ten. A further study also used this sample, focusing on yellow fever vaccine responses in identical twins.

Source material: memory (CD45RO+) T cells sorted from blood. The source of these receptors is a woman aged 18-29 years in good health. The CDR3 runs from the conserved cysteine through the conserved F or W. The D gene is left open where the match is weak. Expanded clones get a size class; other rows say once, few or many, or leave the size out.

CDR3 protein | CDR3 DNA | J gene | D gene | V gene | clone size
CASRRLGGRDTEAFF | TGTGCCAGCAGACGACTGGGGGGGAGAGACACTGAAGCTTTCTTT | TRBJ1-1 | - | TRBV2 | few
CATSRSLEEETQYF | TGTGCCACCAGCAGATCCCTCGAGGAAGAGACCCAGTACTTC | TRBJ2-5 | - | TRBV15 | many
CASSLKSPYEQYF | TGTGCCAGCAGCTTAAAATCCCCCTACGAGCAGTACTTC | TRBJ2-7 | - | TRBV7-8 | many
CASIQRDRGYNEQFF | TGTGCCAGCATTCAACGGGACAGGGGGTACAATGAGCAGTTCTTC | TRBJ2-1 | TRBD1 | TRBV12-3/TRBV12-4 | many
CASSPLQSQGAYGYTF | TGTGCCAGCAGCCCTTTACAGTCCCAGGGGGCATATGGCTACACCTTC | TRBJ1-2 | TRBD1 | TRBV11-2 | few
CASSPSRGTGELFF | TGTGCCAGCTCACCGTCCAGGGGAACCGGGGAGCTGTTTTTT | TRBJ2-2 | - | TRBV18 | few
CASSSTDSSHTEAFF | TGTGCCAGCAGCTCAACAGACAGTTCCCACACTGAAGCTTTCTTT | TRBJ1-1 | - | TRBV7-2 | -
CASSQDGSDNEQFF | TGCGCCAGCAGCCAAGATGGGAGCGACAATGAGCAGTTCTTC | TRBJ2-1 | - | TRBV4-3 | -
CASSHGLAPYNEQFF | TGTGCCAGCTCTCACGGACTAGCGCCGTACAATGAGCAGTTCTTC | TRBJ2-1 | TRBD2 | TRBV18 | -
CSAPPQGVSYEQYF | TGCAGTGCACCCCCCCAGGGGGTCTCCTACGAGCAGTACTTC | TRBJ2-7 | TRBD1 | TRBV20-1 | few
CASSQTVQFGISKYNEQFF | TGTGCCAGCAGCCAGACCGTTCAGTTCGGGATCTCGAAATACAATGAGCAGTTCTTC | TRBJ2-1 | - | TRBV6-1 | -
CASSFLSTSGGSRETQYF | TGTGCCAGCAGCTTCCTATCGACTAGCGGGGGTAGTAGAGAGACCCAGTACTTC | TRBJ2-5 | TRBD2 | TRBV11-1 | -
CAAHRGTGDNEQFF | TGTGCCGCTCACCGAGGGACGGGGGACAATGAGCAGTTCTTC | TRBJ2-1 | - | TRBV10-3 | many
CAISESGTGGIGAFF | TGTGCCATCAGTGAGTCCGGGACAGGGGGAATAGGAGCTTTCTTT | TRBJ1-1 | TRBD1 | TRBV10-3 | -
CSARHRRMNTEAFF | TGCAGTGCTAGACACAGGAGGATGAACACTGAAGCTTTCTTT | TRBJ1-1 | - | TRBV20-1 | few
CSGIGPPLSINKQFF | TGCAGTGGAATAGGACCTCCGTTGTCTATCAATAAGCAGTTCTTC | TRBJ2-1 | - | TRBV20-1 | -
CSAISGRALVNEQFF | TGCAGTGCTATTAGCGGGAGGGCCTTAGTCAATGAGCAGTTCTTC | TRBJ2-1 | TRBD2 | TRBV20-1 | few
CSVVAPFSGSSYEQYF | TGCAGCGTTGTGGCCCCGTTTAGCGGGAGCTCCTACGAGCAGTACTTC | TRBJ2-7 | TRBD2 | TRBV29-1 | many
CASSLSLGGYGYTF | TGTGCCAGCAGTTTATCGCTAGGGGGGTATGGCTACACCTTC | TRBJ1-2 | - | TRBV27 | many
CASSQVPSGTSSYNEQFF | TGTGCCAGCAGCCAAGTGCCTAGCGGGACGAGCTCCTACAATGAGCAGTTCTTC | TRBJ2-1 | TRBD2 | TRBV4-2 | few
CSVEERSEAFF | TGCAGCGTTGAAGAAAGGAGTGAAGCTTTCTTT | TRBJ1-1 | - | TRBV29-1 | many
CASSPGLSGGQSSYEQYF | TGTGCCAGCAGCCCCGGACTTAGCGGGGGCCAAAGCTCCTACGAGCAGTACTTC | TRBJ2-7 | TRBD2 | TRBV4-2 | many
CAISSGLGFGELFF | TGTGCCATCAGCTCCGGACTGGGCTTCGGGGAGCTGTTTTTT | TRBJ2-2 | - | TRBV5-1 | -
CATSDGGSETQYF | TGTGCCACCAGTGACGGGGGCAGTGAGACCCAGTACTTC | TRBJ2-5 | - | TRBV24-1 | many
CASSLTGISNSPLHF | TGCGCCAGCAGCTTGACCGGGATCTCAAATTCACCCCTCCACTTT | TRBJ1-6 | - | TRBV5-1 | many
CASRRTGGLYEQYF | TGTGCCAGCAGACGTACAGGGGGACTCTACGAGCAGTACTTC | TRBJ2-7 | TRBD1 | TRBV6-1 | few
CASSFQDQETQYF | TGTGCCAGCAGCTTCCAGGACCAAGAGACCCAGTACTTC | TRBJ2-5 | - | TRBV7-9 | many
CASSDLTTKETQYF | TGCGCCAGCAGTGACCTCACGACGAAAGAGACCCAGTACTTC | TRBJ2-5 | - | TRBV10-2 | -
CASSLGQVSPLHF | TGCGCCAGCAGCTTGGGACAGGTGTCACCCCTCCACTTT | TRBJ1-6 | - | TRBV5-1 | -
CSAGQPNYGYTF | TGCAGTGCTGGACAGCCTAACTATGGCTACACCTTC | TRBJ1-2 | - | TRBV20-1 | few
CSASDTDTQYF | TGCAGTGCTAGCGACACAGATACGCAGTATTTT | TRBJ2-3 | - | TRBV20-1 | -
CSARAKEYEQFF | TGCAGTGCTAGAGCTAAGGAGTATGAGCAGTTCTTC | TRBJ2-1 | - | TRBV20-1 | many
CSARRRTDTQYF | TGCAGTGCTAGGCGTCGCACAGATACGCAGTATTTT | TRBJ2-3 | - | TRBV20-1 | many
CASSRGGYTF | TGTGCCAGCAGCCGCGGGGGCTACACCTTC | TRBJ1-2 | - | TRBV28 | few
CASSQERGRGNSPLHF | TGTGCCAGCAGCCAAGAGCGGGGAAGGGGCAATTCACCCCTCCACTTT | TRBJ1-6 | - | TRBV4-2 | few
CASSFDSYGYTF | TGTGCCAGCAGCTTCGACAGCTATGGCTACACCTTC | TRBJ1-2 | - | TRBV7-9 | -
CASKSSGGTDTQYF | TGTGCCAGCAAATCTAGCGGGGGCACAGATACGCAGTATTTT | TRBJ2-3 | TRBD2 | TRBV28 | -
CASSRTGEYEQYF | TGTGCCAGCAGCCGGACGGGAGAATACGAGCAGTACTTC | TRBJ2-7 | - | TRBV28 | many
CASSRDRGNTEAFF | TGTGCCAGCAGCCGGGACAGGGGAAACACTGAAGCTTTCTTT | TRBJ1-1 | TRBD1 | TRBV3-1 | many
CASSQGKGTYEQYF | TGTGCCAGCAGCCAAGGCAAGGGGACCTACGAGCAGTACTTC | TRBJ2-7 | - | TRBV3-1 | -
CASSASGGATGELFF | TGTGCCAGCAGCGCTAGCGGGGGAGCCACCGGGGAGCTGTTTTTT | TRBJ2-2 | TRBD2 | TRBV7-2 | -
CASSLVTVSGANVLTF | TGTGCCAGCAGTTTAGTTACGGTTTCTGGGGCCAACGTCCTGACTTTC | TRBJ2-6 | - | TRBV28 | -